This T cell receptor beta chain was sequenced during a study of PD-1 blockade in mismatch repair-deficient tumors. Study as a whole: Patients had roughly twelve mismatch repair-deficient cancer types, all previously treated and progressing.

Germline CDR1 and CDR2: GTSNPN and SVGIG (reference sequence). The CDR3 spans 13 residues. With 2 bases removed from V and 8 bases from J, the gap between germline ends came to 13 bases. In regard to this clone: The antigen is undetermined.

The data were produced by immunoSEQ multiplex PCR, yet TCRdb's version contains in-frame clones alone and is incomplete. Of about 120,000 clones in the sample, 70% to 90% were seen once. Study results and caveats: After pembrolizumab, tumor-resident clones rose rapidly, then generally contracted before radiologic responses.

Every patient had mismatch repair deficiency by PCR or immunohistochemistry. This chain uses TRBV30 with TRBJ1-5, with a weak D call TRBD1 (6 bases). This TCR was recovered from an adult with mismatch repair-deficient cancer. The sequencing used peripheral blood, collected 44 weeks after starting pembrolizumab. This CDR3 is CAWSYRERKPQHF. The DNA of the CDR3 is TGTGCCTGGAGTTACAGGGAAAGGAAGCCCCAGCATTTT. Based on the CDR3 plus reference TRBV30 and TRBJ1-5, the full variable domain is SQTIHQWPATLVQPVGSPLSLECTVEGTSNPNLYWYRQAAGRGLQLLFYSVGIGQISSEVPQNLSASRPQDRQFILSSKKLLLSDSGFYLCAWSYRERKPQHFGDGTRLSIL.